The following is a T cell receptor (beta chain) sequence with its context. V lost 6 bases and J lost 6; bases outside the gene matches: 6. The CDR3 totals 13 residues. The sample is drawn from a study of control samples from healthy donors and cancer patients. Clones were read by immunoSEQ multiplex PCR, and TCRdb kept only the in-frame ones, dropping some. This table holds nearly 200,000 clones, about 89% found once. The rearrangement uses TRBV12-3 or TRBV12-4 and TRBJ1-2, with TRBD1 identical over 8 bases. This TCR derives from a man under 40 in good health. Sequencing was done on a sample of blood. DNA for the CDR3: TGTGCCAGCAGGTACAGGGGGAATCATGGCTACACCTTC. Translating it yields CASRYRGNHGYTF.